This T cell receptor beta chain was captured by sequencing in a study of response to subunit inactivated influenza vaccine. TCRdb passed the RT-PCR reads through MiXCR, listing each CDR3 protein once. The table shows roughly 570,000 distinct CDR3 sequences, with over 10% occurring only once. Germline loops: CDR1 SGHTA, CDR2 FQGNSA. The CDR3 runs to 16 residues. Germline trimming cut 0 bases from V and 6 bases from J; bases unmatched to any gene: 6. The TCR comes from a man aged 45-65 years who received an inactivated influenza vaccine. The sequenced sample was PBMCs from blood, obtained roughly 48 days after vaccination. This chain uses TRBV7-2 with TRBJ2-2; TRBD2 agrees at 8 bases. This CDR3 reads CASSLAPGLVPGELFF. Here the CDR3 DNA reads TGTGCCAGCAGCTTAGCCCCGGGACTAGTTCCCGGGGAGCTGTTTTTT.